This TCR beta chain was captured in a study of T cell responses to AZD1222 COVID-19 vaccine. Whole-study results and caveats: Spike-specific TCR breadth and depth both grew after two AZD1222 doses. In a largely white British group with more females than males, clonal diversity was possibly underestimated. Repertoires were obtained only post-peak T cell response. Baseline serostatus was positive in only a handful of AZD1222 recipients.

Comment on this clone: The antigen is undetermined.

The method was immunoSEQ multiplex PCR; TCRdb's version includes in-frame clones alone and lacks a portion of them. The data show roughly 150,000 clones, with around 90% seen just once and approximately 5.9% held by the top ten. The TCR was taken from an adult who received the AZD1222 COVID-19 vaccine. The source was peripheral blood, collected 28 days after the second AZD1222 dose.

CDR3 in DNA: TGTGCCAGCAGTTACAACAGGCGTCAAGAGACCCAGTACTTC. This codes for CASSYNRRQETQYF. The gene calls are TRBV6-2 or TRBV6-3 and TRBJ2-5, with a weak D call TRBD1 (5 bases). This CDR3 has 14 residues. CDR1 and CDR2 (germline): MNHEY, SVGEGT. Trimming cost V 2 bases and J 2 bases, with 9 bases left between them.